What follows is one T cell receptor (beta chain) and its context. Its antigen is not known. The source of the sample is a study of cytomegalovirus exposure and HLA in healthy donors. Study findings and constraints: Fewer N-insertions (relative to the roughly 630-donor mean) were reportedly seen in an Asian-associated ancestry cluster in a later analysis. Most of the TCR beta V segments (in an earlier analysis) were productive either about 87% or about 30% of the time.

It was with 60 Vbeta and 13 Jbeta primers that the PCR ran. The data were produced by immunoSEQ multiplex PCR, yet TCRdb's version contains in-frame clones alone and is incomplete. The sample records about 170,000 clones, 80% to 90% being singletons. This CDR3 is built from 15 residues. CDR1 and CDR2 from the germline V gene are MNHEY and SMNVEV (reference sequence). Deletions cut 1 base from V and 0 bases from J, with 9 bases between. The specimen sequenced was PBMCs. This chain uses TRBV27 with TRBJ1-1; D perhaps matches TRBD1 (5 bases). The TCR originated in a man aged 25 to 40 in good health and CMV-seropositive. The CDR3 sequence is CASSLYRGVNTEAFF. In nucleotides, the CDR3 is TGTGCCAGCAGTTTATACCGGGGGGTGAACACTGAAGCTTTCTTT.